The 28 T cell receptor beta chains below all came from one sample that was sequenced in a study of cytomegalovirus exposure and HLA in healthy donors. PCR employed 60 Vbeta and 13 Jbeta primers. The assay was immunoSEQ multiplex PCR, and TCRdb's table has in-frame clones only and misses some. The repertoire includes approximately 110,000 clones, roughly 74% of them detected once, and around 4.2% sits in the top ten. The sample was PBMCs. The receptors were sampled from a woman between 45 and 60 years old in good health and CMV-seropositive.

The gene calls are TRBV5-1 and TRBJ1-4; tentatively, D is TRBD1 (5 bases). The germline V and J ends were trimmed by 4 bases and 7 bases, with 14 bases remaining between them. Germline lookup yields CDR1 SGHRS and CDR2 YFSETQ. CDR3 length: 14 residues. CDR3 in amino acids: CASSEGVGGEKLFF. In DNA, the CDR3 is TGCGCCAGCAGCGAAGGGGTCGGTGGTGAAAAACTGTTTTTT.

The rearrangement links TRBV5-8 to TRBJ1-6; 7 bases match TRBD1. CDR3 size: 15 residues. The V gene end was trimmed by 0 bases and the J gene end by 7 bases; junction bases not matched to a gene: 4. Germline V gene data show CDR1 as SGHTS and CDR2 as YDEGEE. The CDR3 DNA reads as TGTGCCAGCAGCTTGGGGCAGGGGGTGAATTCACCCCTCCACTTT. Its protein product is CASSLGQGVNSPLHF.

The rearrangement uses TRBV7-2 and TRBJ2-1; unclear D gene. Trimming pared 2 bases from V and 0 bases from J, leaving 8 bases between. The germline V gene encodes CDR1 SGHTA and CDR2 FQGNSA. The CDR3 is 15 amino acids. In nucleotides, the CDR3 is TGTGCCAGCAGCTTATGGCCCAGCTCCTACAATGAGCAGTTCTTC. It translates to CASSLWPSSYNEQFF.

The CDR3 is CASSLGPGGDRGYTF. The CDR3 DNA reads TGTGCCAGCAGTTTAGGCCCGGGCGGGGATCGGGGCTACACCTTC. The V and J genes are TRBV28 and TRBJ1-2; no clear D. Germline CDR1 reads MDHEN; CDR2 reads SYDVKM. This CDR3 has 15 amino acids. V lost 2 bases and J lost 8, with 18 bases in between.

V usage is TRBV6-5 and J usage is TRBJ1-3; D is perhaps TRBD1 (5 bases). The CDR3 extends over 15 amino acids. CDR1 and CDR2 (germline): MNHEY, SVGAGI. V was clipped by 2 bases and J by 0 bases, with 8 bases between them. The CDR3 DNA sequence: TGTGCCAGCAGTTACACAGGTTTCTCTGGAAACACCATATATTTT. Translating gives CASSYTGFSGNTIYF.

This CDR3 is CASSGTSGVGETQYF. The CDR3 DNA follows: TGTGCCAGTAGTGGGACTAGCGGGGTAGGAGAGACCCAGTACTTC. The chain joins TRBV19 to TRBJ2-5; TRBD2 matches at 13 bases. V dropped 5 bases and J dropped 4; count of bases not matched to a gene: 4. This CDR3 contains 15 residues. CDR1 and CDR2 from the germline V gene are LNHDA and SQIVND (reference sequence).

This clone was observed a few times. The chain couples TRBV2 to TRBJ2-7; D unclear. This CDR3 has 11 residues. CDR1 and CDR2 from the germline V gene are SNHLY and FYNNEI. V dropped 5 bases and J dropped 3 bases, with 5 bases sitting between them. The CDR3 sequence: CASSSYYEQYF. DNA of the CDR3: TGTGCCAGCAGTTCCTACTACGAGCAGTACTTC.

The CDR3 nucleotides are TGTGCCAGCCTCGCGACAGGGCCTAATCAGCCCCAGCATTTT. Translation gives CASLATGPNQPQHF. The gene calls are TRBV7-9 and TRBJ1-5, with 7 bases lining up with TRBD1. The germline V gene encodes CDR1 SEHNR and CDR2 FQNEAQ (reference sequence). CDR3 length equals 14 residues. Trimming at V came to 8 bases and at J to 4 bases, leaving 8 bases not matched to a gene. The complete variable domain, with remaining parts taken from reference TRBV7-9 and TRBJ1-5, reads DTGVSQNPRHKITKRGQNVTFRCDPISEHNRLYWYRQTLGQGPEFLTYFQNEAQLEKSRLLSDRFSAERPKGSFSTLEIQRTEQGDSAMYLCASLATGPNQPQHFGDGTRLSIL.

The rearrangement uses TRBV5-1 and TRBJ1-2; TRBD1 agrees at 9 bases. In germline, CDR1 is SGHRS, CDR2 YFSETQ. The CDR3 consists of 15 residues. Germline trimming cut 4 bases from V and 6 bases from J; bases unmatched to any gene: 10. CDR3 residues: CASSGTGTGKDGYTF. DNA for the CDR3: TGCGCCAGCAGCGGGACCGGGACAGGGAAGGATGGCTACACCTTC.

A few counts support this clone. For the CDR3, the DNA is TGCGCCAGCAGTGCGACGTGGACACCTAAGAACACCGGGGAGCTGTTTTTT. It encodes CASSATWTPKNTGELFF. V is TRBV10-1 and J is TRBJ2-2, with D tentatively TRBD1 (5 bases). Per germline, CDR1 WNHNN and CDR2 SYGVQD (reference sequence). The CDR3 length is 17 residues. The ends were cut back, 4 bases at V and 1 base at J, with 16 bases in the middle.

J is TRBJ2-5 and V is TRBV7-9; TRBD2 aligns across 7 bases. This CDR3 is 14 amino acids long. V gave up 5 bases and J gave up 1 base; unmatched junction bases: 4. Per germline, CDR1 SEHNR and CDR2 FQNEAQ (reference sequence). This CDR3 is CASSPSSGQETQYF. CDR3 DNA: TGTGCCAGCAGCCCATCTAGCGGCCAAGAGACCCAGTACTTC.

This chain joins TRBV6-4 and TRBJ1-2; 8 positions agree with TRBD1. Germline lookup yields CDR1 MRHNA and CDR2 SNTAGT. Trimming removed 6 bases from V and 7 bases from J; junction bases left unmatched: 13. The CDR3 is 15 amino acids. The CDR3 here is CASSAVGQAQGGYTF. The CDR3 DNA follows: TGTGCCAGCAGCGCCGTGGGACAGGCACAAGGTGGCTACACCTTC.

This clone was seen more than once but under ten times. The chain links TRBV5-4 to TRBJ1-1; D perhaps matches TRBD1 (5 bases). Germline V gives CDR1 SGHNT, CDR2 YYREEE (reference sequence). Trimming removed 9 bases at V and 0 bases at J, with 15 bases between. The CDR3 runs 14 residues. The CDR3, as DNA: TGTGCCAACGGGGCGGAGGGGATGAACACTGAAGCTTTCTTT. This codes for CANGAEGMNTEAFF.

CDR3 region: CASSSGTGGKNSPLHF. Written as DNA, the CDR3 is TGTGCCAGCAGCTCCGGGACAGGGGGTAAAAATTCACCCCTCCACTTT. The genes are TRBV11-2 and TRBJ1-6; 11 bases match TRBD1. The junction had 6 bases not matched to a gene; V was cut back by 4 bases and J by 7 bases. Looked up from germline, CDR1 is SGHAT and CDR2 is FQNNGV. The CDR3 has 16 residues.

This clone was counted only a few times. The chain carries TRBV2 and TRBJ1-5, with D possibly TRBD1 on 5 matching bases. V lost 4 bases to trimming and J lost 6 bases, with 7 bases between them. The germline gives CDR1 SNHLY, CDR2 FYNNEI. This CDR3 has 12 amino acids. CDR3 residues: CASSADSQPQHF. The CDR3 region has the DNA TGTGCCAGCAGTGCCGACAGTCAGCCCCAGCATTTT. The full variable domain, its missing parts supplied by reference TRBV2 and TRBJ1-5, is EPEVTQTPSHQVTQMGQEVILRCVPISNHLYFYWYRQILGQKVEFLVSFYNNEISEKSEIFDDQFSVERPDGSNFTLKIRSTKLEDSAMYFCASSADSQPQHFGDGTRLSIL.

The rearrangement uses TRBV27 and TRBJ1-5; D is uncertain. The CDR3 consists of 13 residues. Trimming took off 3 bases at V and 5 bases at J, with 8 bases between the two ends. Germline CDR1 reads MNHEY; CDR2 reads SMNVEV (reference sequence). The chain's CDR3 is CASSFFRYQPQHF. The DNA for the CDR3 is TGTGCCAGCAGTTTTTTCAGATATCAGCCCCAGCATTTT.

The J gene is TRBJ2-1, the V gene TRBV11-3; 9 bases map to TRBD1. The CDR3 runs 16 residues. V lost 3 bases to trimming and J lost 0 bases; unmatched junction nucleotides: 3. Germline CDR1 and CDR2: SGHNT and YENEEA. The CDR3: CASSLETGGSYNEQFF. The CDR3 nucleotides read TGTGCCAGCAGCTTGGAGACAGGGGGCTCCTACAATGAGCAGTTCTTC.

The V and J genes are TRBV9 and TRBJ1-5; 7 nucleotides agree with TRBD1. Trimming removed 5 bases from V and 4 bases from J; junction bases left unmatched: 9. The germline gives CDR1 SGDLS, CDR2 YYNGEE. This CDR3 comprises 15 residues. The CDR3 region is CASSATGALNQPQHF. CDR3 DNA sequence: TGTGCCAGCAGTGCCACAGGGGCCCTAAATCAGCCCCAGCATTTT.

The rearrangement joins TRBV15 to TRBJ2-1; possibly TRBD1 for D (6 bases). With 5 bases removed from V and 3 bases from J, the gap between germline ends came to 14 bases. Germline lookup yields CDR1 LNHNV and CDR2 YYDKDF (reference sequence). CDR3 length: 15 amino acids. CDR3 protein: CATSPTGNFYNEQFF. The CDR3 region has the DNA TGTGCCACCAGCCCTACAGGGAACTTCTACAATGAGCAGTTCTTC.

This chain joins TRBV2 and TRBJ1-4; D gene ambiguous. The CDR3 length is 14 residues. V lost 10 bases and J 7 bases, leaving 19 bases between the germline ends. Germline V gene sequence: CDR1 SNHLY, CDR2 FYNNEI. The CDR3 DNA reads as TGTGCCACCCAGCCATTACTAACGGGTGAAAAACTGTTTTTT. Protein: CATQPLLTGEKLFF.

The rearrangement links TRBV7-9 to TRBJ1-5; a possible D gene is TRBD1 (6 bases). V was clipped by 4 bases and J by 2 bases, with 12 bases between them. The CDR3 covers 15 residues. Per the germline V gene, CDR1 is SEHNR and CDR2 is FQNEAQ (reference sequence). CDR3 bases: TGTGCCAGCAGCTCTACAGGGTTTGGCAATCAGCCCCAGCATTTT. Translated: CASSSTGFGNQPQHF.

The chain is built from TRBV5-1 and TRBJ1-6; D is unresolved. Germline V gives CDR1 SGHRS, CDR2 YFSETQ. With 4 bases removed from V and 8 bases from J, the gap between germline ends came to 16 bases. The CDR3 sequence is 15 residues long. The CDR3 loop is CASSAIGIGDSPLHF. DNA of the CDR3: TGCGCCAGCAGCGCCATCGGTATCGGGGATTCACCCCTCCACTTT.

Notes on this clone: One end of the junction is discordant with germline, which a read error may explain. The chain carries TRBV18 and TRBJ1-3; 9 bases fit TRBD1. This CDR3 spans 11 amino acids. In germline, CDR1 is KGHSH, CDR2 LQKENI. The CDR3 loop reads CASSPNRDRVF. The CDR3 DNA follows: TGTGCCAGCTCACCTAACCGGGACAGGGTTTTT.

The J gene is TRBJ1-2, the V gene TRBV19, with D unclear. Germline V gene sequence: CDR1 LNHDA, CDR2 SQIVND (reference sequence). The CDR3 length is 14 residues. V lost 3 bases, J lost 2 bases, and 10 bases lay in between. The CDR3 here is CASSIGPTNYGYTF. The CDR3 DNA reads as TGTGCCAGTAGTATTGGGCCAACAAACTATGGCTACACCTTC.

The CDR3 protein is CASTRLAGVTGELFF. The CDR3 DNA follows: TGCGCCAGCACCAGACTAGCGGGGGTCACCGGGGAGCTGTTTTTT. The chain combines TRBV5-1 with TRBJ2-2, with 12 bases matching TRBD2. The V and J ends lost 6 bases and 4 bases, in that order; junction bases with no gene match: 4. CDR1 and CDR2 from the germline V gene are SGHRS and YFSETQ. The CDR3 spans 15 residues.

V and J are TRBV27 and TRBJ1-2; 8 positions agree with TRBD1. There are 15 residues in the CDR3. V was pared by 8 bases and J by 8 bases, with 16 bases of the junction left unmatched. Per germline, CDR1 MNHEY and CDR2 SMNVEV (reference sequence). The CDR3 spells CASGLPGQDNFGYTF. CDR3 coding DNA: TGTGCCAGCGGTCTACCGGGACAGGATAACTTCGGCTACACCTTC.

This clone was counted between two and nine times. Here the CDR3 reads CAWSYTGGSNEKLFF. The CDR3 DNA is TGTGCCTGGAGTTACACCGGCGGGAGTAATGAAAAACTGTTTTTT. The chain recombines TRBV30 with TRBJ1-4; no clear D. The CDR3 covers 15 residues. Trimming removed 2 bases at V and 4 bases at J, with 14 bases between. Germline V lookup: CDR1 GTSNPN, CDR2 SVGIG (reference sequence).

V is TRBV27 and J is TRBJ2-2; possibly TRBD2 for D (6 bases). CDR1 and CDR2 (germline): MNHEY, SMNVEV (reference sequence). V lost 6 bases and J 0 bases, leaving 20 bases between the germline ends. This CDR3 contains 18 residues. The CDR3 nucleotides read TGTGCCAGCAGCCACTCCGGGTGGCGGGGACCGAACACCGGGGAGCTGTTTTTT. Its protein is CASSHSGWRGPNTGELFF.